The 9 T cell receptor beta chains listed next were all sequenced from one sample in a study of blood T cell repertoires in COVID-19. The data were produced by immunoSEQ multiplex PCR, yet TCRdb's version contains in-frame clones alone and is incomplete. The sample has fewer than 450,000 clones; around 91% are singletons. Sequencing used peripheral blood. Receptors originate from a woman aged 18-29 years who had recovered from COVID-19.

The J gene is TRBJ1-1, the V gene TRBV6-2 or TRBV6-3; a possible D gene is TRBD1 (6 bases). Looked up from germline, CDR1 is MNHEY and CDR2 is SVGEGT. The V end lost 6 bases, the J end lost 2 bases, and 16 bases lay between the germline ends. CDR3 length: 15 amino acids. The CDR3 spells CASSHRQDFNTEAFF. The CDR3 region has the DNA TGTGCCAGCAGCCACCGACAGGATTTCAACACTGAAGCTTTCTTT.

V is TRBV7-9 and J is TRBJ1-4, with D perhaps TRBD1 (5 bases). This CDR3 contains 15 residues. Per the germline V gene, CDR1 is SEHNR and CDR2 is FQNEAQ (reference sequence). V gave up 5 bases and J gave up 7 bases, with 17 bases separating them. CDR3 residues: CASSQWGYAAEKLFF. CDR3 coding DNA: TGTGCCAGCAGCCAATGGGGCTATGCGGCTGAAAAACTGTTTTTT.

V usage is TRBV9 and J usage is TRBJ2-2, with 10 bases identical to TRBD2. J was trimmed by 1 base and V by 3 bases; bases with no gene match: 3. The CDR3 contains 16 residues. Germline values: CDR1 SGDLS, CDR2 YYNGEE. The CDR3 DNA reads TGTGCCAGCAGCGCCTTAGCGGGAGGGAACACCGGGGAGCTGTTTTTT. It encodes CASSALAGGNTGELFF.

This chain joins TRBV4-3 and TRBJ1-4, with TRBD1 identical over 7 bases. CDR1 and CDR2 from the germline V gene are LGHNA and YSLEER. The CDR3 spans 15 residues. J was trimmed by 8 bases and V by 1 base; bases with no gene match: 7. This CDR3 is CASSQGNRGEEKLFF. The CDR3 DNA reads as TGCGCCAGCAGCCAAGGTAACAGGGGAGAGGAAAAACTGTTTTTT.

The CDR3, as DNA: TGCGCCAGCAGGCCCAGGGAATTCCCCCAAGAGACCCAGTACTTC. This translates into CASRPREFPQETQYF. The V and J genes are TRBV10-2 and TRBJ2-5; a possible D gene is TRBD1 (5 bases). Looked up from germline, CDR1 is WSHSY and CDR2 is SAAADI. The CDR3 consists of 15 residues. Trimming cost V 6 bases and J 1 base, with 15 bases left between them.

V and J are TRBV27 and TRBJ1-6; D is possibly TRBD1 (5 bases). Trimming cost V 6 bases and J 3 bases, with 21 bases left between them. In germline, CDR1 is MNHEY, CDR2 SMNVEV (reference sequence). The CDR3 runs to 18 residues. The CDR3 region is CASSPRQGGFVYNSPLHF. CDR3 DNA: TGTGCCAGCAGCCCACGTCAGGGAGGGTTCGTCTATAATTCACCCCTCCACTTT.

This clone is a singleton in its sample. This sequence joins TRBV7-9 and TRBJ1-2; 8 bases align to TRBD1. From germline, CDR1 is SEHNR and CDR2 FQNEAQ (reference sequence). CDR3 length: 13 residues. Germline trimming cut 8 bases from V and 8 bases from J; bases unmatched to any gene: 10. CDR3 in amino acids: CASGRQGFIGYTF. CDR3 coding DNA: TGTGCCAGCGGGAGACAGGGGTTTATCGGCTACACCTTC.

On this clone: This CDR3 is also generated by other DNA sequences in the sample. The V call is TRBV5-1, the J call TRBJ2-2; D is ambiguous. CDR3 length equals 13 residues. In germline, CDR1 is SGHRS, CDR2 YFSETQ. V lost 1 base and J 3 bases, leaving 4 bases between the germline ends. CDR3 sequence reads: CASSLQDTGELFF. CDR3 DNA sequence: TGCGCCAGCAGCTTGCAGGACACCGGGGAGCTGTTTTTT.

This clone was seen only once. J is TRBJ1-6 and V is TRBV6-6; a weak D match, TRBD1 (6 bases). Per the germline V gene, CDR1 is MNHNY and CDR2 is SVGAGI (reference sequence). CDR3 length: 15 amino acids. Trimming took off 6 bases at V and 7 bases at J, with 16 bases between the two ends. CDR3 sequence: CASRGVDRQNSPLHF. CDR3 nucleotide sequence: TGTGCCAGCAGAGGAGTAGACAGGCAAAATTCACCCCTCCACTTT.